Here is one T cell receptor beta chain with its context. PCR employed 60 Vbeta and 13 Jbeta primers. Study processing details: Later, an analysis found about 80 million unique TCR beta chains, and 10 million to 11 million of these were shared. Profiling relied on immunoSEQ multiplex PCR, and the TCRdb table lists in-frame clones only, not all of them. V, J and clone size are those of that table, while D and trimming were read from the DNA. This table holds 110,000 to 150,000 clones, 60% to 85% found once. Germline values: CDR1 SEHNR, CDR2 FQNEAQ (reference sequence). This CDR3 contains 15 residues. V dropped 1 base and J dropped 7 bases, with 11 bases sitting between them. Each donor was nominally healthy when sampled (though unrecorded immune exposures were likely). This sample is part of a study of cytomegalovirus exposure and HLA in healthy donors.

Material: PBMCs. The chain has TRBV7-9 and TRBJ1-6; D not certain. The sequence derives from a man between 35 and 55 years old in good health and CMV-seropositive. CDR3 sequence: CASSLGEVRNSPLHF. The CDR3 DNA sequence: TGTGCCAGCAGCTTAGGGGAGGTCAGGAATTCACCCCTCCACTTT.